The rows below give T cell receptor beta chains drawn from one sample of a study of OX40 agonist ivuxolimab in advanced cancers. The data were produced by immunoSEQ multiplex PCR, yet TCRdb's version contains in-frame clones alone and is incomplete. The sample has tens of thousands of clones; 90% are singletons. Sequencing used CD4+ or CD8+ T cells sorted from blood, obtained in a trial of the OX40 agonist ivuxolimab. Receptor source: an adult with an advanced solid tumor such as melanoma, head and neck, liver or kidney cancer. Each CDR3 is given with its conserved first and last residue. A D gene is named only where the DNA matches it firmly. Size tells how often a clone was seen (once, few, many) or the class of an expanded clone, and some rows leave it out.

V gene	clone size	D gene	J gene	CDR3 DNA	CDR3 protein
TRBV28	.	.	TRBJ2-1	TGTGCCAGCAGTGAAAACAATGAGCAGTTCTTC	CASSENNEQFF
TRBV5-1	.	TRBD2	TRBJ2-7	TGCGCCAGCAGCTTGGGGCTAGCGGGGGGCTCCTCCTACGAGCAGTACTTC	CASSLGLAGGSSYEQYF
TRBV5-3	.	.	TRBJ1-4	TGTGCCAGAAGCTTCCTGACAGCGGCTAATGAAAAACTGTTTTTT	CARSFLTAANEKLFF
TRBV5-1	.	TRBD1	TRBJ1-2	TGCGCCAGCAGCCTTTCAACAGGGGGCGGCTATGGCTACACCTTC	CASSLSTGGGYGYTF
TRBV19	.	TRBD1	TRBJ2-1	TGTGCCAGTAGTATAGAGAGGACAGGAGCCTACAATGAGCAGTTCTTC	CASSIERTGAYNEQFF
TRBV25-1	.	.	TRBJ2-5	TGTGCCAGCAGTGAATATCACGGATCAGAGACCCAGTACTTC	CASSEYHGSETQYF
TRBV20-1	.	.	TRBJ1-2	TGCAGTGCCGACAAATATGGCTACACCTTC	CSADKYGYTF
TRBV15	.	.	TRBJ2-3	TGTGCCACCAGCAGAGGAGGAAGCTGGTCGGGGGGCCGCACAGATACGCAGTATTTT	CATSRGGSWSGGRTDTQYF
TRBV7-2	.	.	TRBJ2-4	TGTGCCAGCAGCTTAGGGGGAGGCAAAAACATTCAGTACTTC	CASSLGGGKNIQYF
TRBV5-1	.	TRBD1	TRBJ2-5	TGCGCCAGCAGCTTGGAGGACAGGGAAAAGACCCAGTACTTC	CASSLEDREKTQYF
TRBV19	.	.	TRBJ1-5	TGTGCCAGTAGCGCCGAGAGTAATCAGGGCCATCAGCCCCAGCATTTT	CASSAESNQGHQPQHF
TRBV5-8	once	.	TRBJ1-1	TGTGCCAGCAGCTTCGCGGGGGTGGGTGAAGCTTTCTTT	CASSFAGVGEAFF
TRBV6-5	.	.	TRBJ2-7	TGTGCCAGCAGTGAGATGCTGGAGCAGTACTTC	CASSEMLEQYF
TRBV18	.	.	TRBJ1-5	TGTGCCAGCTCACCCACGAATAGCAATCAGCCCCAGCATTTT	CASSPTNSNQPQHF
TRBV11-2	.	TRBD2	TRBJ2-7	TGTGCCAGCAGCTTAGACGGGCGGGAGGCGTACGAGCAGTACTTC	CASSLDGREAYEQYF
TRBV6-5	.	.	TRBJ2-2	TGTGCCAGCAGTTACCTACAGGGTACCAGCGCCGGGGAGCTGTTTTTT	CASSYLQGTSAGELFF
TRBV5-1	.	.	TRBJ1-2	TGCGCCAGCAGCTTGGCCGGTGGGTATGGCTACACCTTC	CASSLAGGYGYTF
TRBV14	few	TRBD1	TRBJ1-2	TGTGCCAGCAGCCAACTAACTACAAAGGACAGGGCTGACAAGAGTGGCTACACCTTC	CASSQLTTKDRADKSGYTF
TRBV18	.	TRBD1	TRBJ2-1	TGTGCCAGCTCACCACTCTCGGGACAGGGGGCGAATGAGCAGTTCTTC	CASSPLSGQGANEQFF
TRBV30	.	TRBD2	TRBJ2-7	TGTGCCTGGACCAGCGGGAACTACGAGCAGTACTTC	CAWTSGNYEQYF
TRBV2	.	.	TRBJ1-3	TGTGCCAGCAGTGAACATCCGGAGGGTGGAAACACCATATATTTT	CASSEHPEGGNTIYF
TRBV6-6	.	TRBD2	TRBJ2-3	TGTGCCAGCAGTTATCAGGGCGGGAGAGGAGCAGATACGCAGTATTTT	CASSYQGGRGADTQYF
TRBV19	.	.	TRBJ2-2	TGTGCCAGTAGTCGGACAGCTGGCGCCGGGGAGCTGTTTTTT	CASSRTAGAGELFF
TRBV5-4	.	.	TRBJ1-5	TGTGCCAGCAGCCGGGACAGCAATCAGCCCCAGCATTTT	CASSRDSNQPQHF
TRBV5-1	few	.	TRBJ1-1	TGCGCCAGCAGCGCGGGACACGGATCGGGCACTGAAGCTTTCTTT	CASSAGHGSGTEAFF
TRBV6-5	.	.	TRBJ2-1	TGTGCCAGCTACCCCCCTGGGGGCTCCTACAATGAGCAGTTCTTC	CASYPPGGSYNEQFF
TRBV7-3	.	TRBD2	TRBJ2-2	TGTGCCAGCAGCCCCCGGACTAGCGGGAGCTTAGGGGAGCTGTTTTTT	CASSPRTSGSLGELFF
TRBV7-9	.	.	TRBJ1-2	TGTGCCAGCAGCTCGAACCGGGTTGGGGACTATGGCTACACCTTC	CASSSNRVGDYGYTF
TRBV15	.	TRBD1	TRBJ1-2	TGTGCCACCAGCAGAGGGGACAGATATTATGGCTACACCTTC	CATSRGDRYYGYTF
TRBV19	.	.	TRBJ1-2	TGTGCCAGTAGTATAGTGAGTGGCTACACCTTC	CASSIVSGYTF
TRBV11-2	.	.	TRBJ2-7	TGTGCCAGCAGCGGAAACGGGCAATTAACCTACGAGCAGTACTTC	CASSGNGQLTYEQYF
TRBV19	few	.	TRBJ1-5	TGTGCCAGTTCCCAAGACGGGCCAAGGAGCAATCAGCCCCAGCATTTT	CASSQDGPRSNQPQHF
TRBV6-1	.	.	TRBJ1-4	TGTGCCAGCAGTGATATATCCCTCGGGGGGGAAAAACTGTTTTTT	CASSDISLGGEKLFF
TRBV6-5	.	.	TRBJ1-5	TGTGCCAGCAGACCCGCGCAGGGTAATCAGCCCCAGCATTTT	CASRPAQGNQPQHF
TRBV11-2	.	.	TRBJ1-3	TGTGCCAGCAGCGGTTCCCCATCTGGAAACACCATATATTTT	CASSGSPSGNTIYF
TRBV4-1	once	.	TRBJ1-2	TGCGCCAGCAGCCAAGATGTGCAACGATACTATGGCTACACCTTC	CASSQDVQRYYGYTF
TRBV18	.	TRBD1	TRBJ1-5	TGTGCCAGCTCACCCCAGGGGGCTTCTCAGCCCCAGCATTTT	CASSPQGASQPQHF
TRBV9	.	.	TRBJ1-1	TGTGCCAGCAGCGTAGGGGGGCATGGCACTGAAGCTTTCTTT	CASSVGGHGTEAFF
TRBV2	.	.	TRBJ1-6	TGTGCCAGCACAAGCGGGAGCTCCTATAATTCACCCCTCCACTTT	CASTSGSSYNSPLHF
TRBV18	.	.	TRBJ1-5	TGTGCCAGCTCACCAACAGGTAGTAAGGATCAGCCCCAGCATTTT	CASSPTGSKDQPQHF
TRBV5-4	.	.	TRBJ1-1	TGTGCCAGCAGCTTGGATATCGCTGAAGCTTTCTTT	CASSLDIAEAFF
TRBV6-1	.	TRBD1	TRBJ1-1	TGTGCCAGCAGTGGGCGACAGGGGATTGAAGCTTTCTTT	CASSGRQGIEAFF
TRBV7-9	.	TRBD1	TRBJ1-1	TGTGCCAGCAGCAAGGACAGGGGGCTTACTGAAGCTTTCTTT	CASSKDRGLTEAFF
TRBV20-1	.	.	TRBJ1-1	TGCAGTGGATGGAAAAACACTGAAGCTTTCTTT	CSGWKNTEAFF
TRBV2	.	.	TRBJ1-2	TGTGCCAGCAGTGTAGTACAGGACTATGGCTACACCTTC	CASSVVQDYGYTF
TRBV5-1	.	.	TRBJ2-3	TGCGCCAGCAGCATATTTCTCGGGGATACGCAGTATTTT	CASSIFLGDTQYF
TRBV29-1	.	.	TRBJ2-1	TGCAGCTCCGTGGGGCGGAGGGGCTACAATGAGCAGTTCTTC	CSSVGRRGYNEQFF
TRBV30	.	.	TRBJ2-7	TGTGCCTGGAGTGTTCCCTCACCGGGGGAGCAGTACTTC	CAWSVPSPGEQYF
TRBV14	.	.	TRBJ2-5	TGTGCCAGCAGCCAAGATTTAACAGGGCCAGAGACCCAGTACTTC	CASSQDLTGPETQYF
TRBV11-3	.	.	TRBJ2-1	TGTGCCAGCAGCCTATCCGGAGGGGGCGAGCTCTACAATGAGCAGTTCTTC	CASSLSGGGELYNEQFF
TRBV10-3	once	.	TRBJ2-2	TGTGCCATCAGCGACCGCGCGAACACCGGGGAGCTGTTTTTT	CAISDRANTGELFF
TRBV5-1	.	.	TRBJ2-3	TGCGCCAGCAGCCCCTCCCCGGGAGAGGCAGATACGCAGTATTTT	CASSPSPGEADTQYF
TRBV2	few	.	TRBJ1-6	TGTGCCAGCAGTGGACCGGGACCCAATTCACCCCTCCACTTT	CASSGPGPNSPLHF
TRBV12-5	few	.	TRBJ1-2	TGTGCTAGTGCCTCCGGGACGGATGGCTACACCTTC	CASASGTDGYTF
TRBV27	.	TRBD2	TRBJ2-3	TGTGCCAGCAGTAATGTCCCCCCGGGACTATCTCTTTTCGGCACAGATACGCAGTATTTT	CASSNVPPGLSLFGTDTQYF
TRBV14	.	.	TRBJ1-1	TGTGCCAGCAGCCAAGGGGGTATTTGGGGGATTCCCACTGAAGCTTTCTTT	CASSQGGIWGIPTEAFF
TRBV10-3	.	.	TRBJ2-3	TGTGCCATCGGGGGCAGACTCACAGATACGCAGTATTTT	CAIGGRLTDTQYF
TRBV15	.	.	TRBJ2-1	TGTGCCACCAGCAGAGGTGAAGGTTTCTCCTACAATGAGCAGTTCTTC	CATSRGEGFSYNEQFF
TRBV15	.	.	TRBJ1-5	TGTGCCACCACGCTGACCGCCGGGGCCAATCAGCCCCAGCATTTT	CATTLTAGANQPQHF